This T cell receptor (beta chain) was recorded in a study of identical twins. TCRdb independently ran MiXCR on the 5' RACE reads; one entry per CDR3 protein. The sample comprises fewer than 550,000 distinct CDR3 sequences, roughly 15% of which are singletons, and 0.35% to 0.45% rests with the top ten. Healthy Caucasians supplied all donations. CDR1 is KGHDR and CDR2 is SFDVKD in the germline V gene. Trimming removed 5 bases at V and 2 bases at J, with 18 bases between. The CDR3 consists of 16 residues. These same records also appear under a second study, on yellow fever vaccine responses in identical twins. As that study records: As reported, the vaccine T cell response of twins seemed partly convergent and partly personalized.

This receptor was obtained from a woman aged 18-30 years in good health. The sample taken for sequencing was CD4+ T cells sorted from blood. The chain links TRBV24-1 to TRBJ2-7; D tentatively reads TRBD1 or TRBD2 (5 bases each). CDR3 nucleotides: TGTGCCACCAGTGGGGCCGGGGCAGGTCTTACCTACGAGCAGTACTTC. Its translation: CATSGAGAGLTYEQYF.